This T cell receptor (beta chain) was sequenced for a study of cytomegalovirus exposure and HLA in healthy donors (dated by TCRdb to about 2017). For the study in its entirety: An earlier analysis of approximately 550 of the donors reported about 250 Gb of sequence data and about 100 million unique TCR beta sequences from some 180 million T cells. Around 330 gigabases of sequencing data and 70 million to 100 million unique TCR sequences made up an early release that covered 500 to 650 HLA-typed donors. The genetic ancestry cluster associated with self-reported Caucasian donors included over 65% of the roughly 400 genotyped donors. The study aimed to test whether cataloging public T cell receptors could reveal signatures of past pathogen exposure. The study profiled the T cell repertoires of some 610 subjects by immunosequencing and related them to cytomegalovirus serostatus. In addition to the first cohort of roughly 670 subjects, a separate validation cohort of 120 different subjects was used. To predict cytomegalovirus infection status, the study brought together high-throughput TCR immunosequencing, statistical association of individual TCRs with disease status, and machine learning. A later analysis re-examined previously published TCR beta repertoires from more than 650 donors and added high-resolution HLA genotyping to investigate patterns of TCR occurrence. The later analysis used no new phenotypic data to find candidate immune exposures, relying instead on TCR beta sequences and their occurrence across donors. To decide whether each TCR beta V gene segment behaved as functional or pseudogenic, an earlier analysis of some 600 of the donors relied on high-throughput TCR beta sequencing. Donor age, sex, ethnicity and CMV serostatus were compiled alongside the repertoire data. In a later genetic analysis, genome-wide SNP genotypes for about 65% of the 666 donors were used, and that subset was treated as a discovery cohort. All discovery cohort repertoires had been generated using a single sequencing platform. HLA typing included class I and class II loci at four-digit resolution. Typing coverage varied by locus: about 629-630 donors for A, B, C, DRB1 and DQB1; 522 for DQA1; over 600 for DPA1; roughly 470 for DPB1. Five DR-DQ haplotypes were treated as single units for association and clustering because of strong linkage in the cohort. Across around 400 genotyped donors of the cohort, an average of about 220,000 unique TCR beta nucleotide sequences per donor were sequenced, and around 20% of those sequences were non-productive. The paper as a whole reports these results and caveats: According to a later analysis, parvovirus B19, influenza, CMV and Epstein-Barr virus appeared linked to several top co-occurrence clusters. The study gave a list of about 160 TCR beta chains associated with cytomegalovirus. Cytomegalovirus status was reported to be diagnosed by the classifier with high specificity and sensitivity in both the original and validation cohorts. When HLA alleles, especially DR and DQ, strongly co-occurred, attributing TCR associations to individual alleles was difficult. A later analysis associated some 17,000 TCR beta sequences with specific HLA alleles at a false discovery rate of 0.05. In an earlier analysis of 587 of the donors, most TCR beta V segments appeared in productive rearrangements about 87% or about 30% of the time, broadly matching IMGT annotations. A further reported finding was that TCR beta sequences accurately predicted the HLA-A and HLA-B alleles for most subjects in the first cohort. According to a later analysis, most CMV-associated TCR beta chains appeared to be HLA-restricted, and the HLA associations seemed to be driven largely by CMV exposure. Some IMGT-functional V segments, including TRBV6-2 and TRBV6-3, could not be distinguished by the 87-base-pair reads and were therefore excluded. A later genetic analysis reported fewer N-insertions in productive TCRs among donors in an Asian-associated ancestry cluster than the roughly 620-donor mean. A cluster of highly shared sequence variants was judged likely to be a technical artifact of the sequencing pipeline. Presence/absence analyses assumed roughly uniform sequencing depth across donors, an assumption that may not hold. Most TCR sequences were observed very rarely across donors, whereas some public TCRs were present in many individuals. Immune exposure information for the cohort was limited to CMV serostatus. An association between a missense DCLRE1C variant and V-gene and J-gene trimming of TCR beta chains was found in a later genetic analysis and replicated in an independent cohort. Linkage disequilibrium might explain the correlated functional status among segregating V segments, but an unknown experimental factor could not be ruled out. This cohort had only TCR beta chains sequenced, and the lack of alpha or paired-chain data limited which features could be detected. In a later analysis, TCR association rates were found to vary across HLA loci, with the most associated TCRs seen for DRB1 alleles and the fewest for HLA-C alleles. Seventeen rarely observed V segments, including chromosome 9 orphons, were excluded from the earlier analysis of some 590 of the donors because counts were too low. The authors suggested that the approach could potentially be extended to other disease states and immunological phenotypes. In vitro tests confirmed that a few of the cytomegalovirus-associated TCR beta chains recognize cytomegalovirus antigens. Because HLA typing was unavailable for some donors at each locus, only the typed subset was used in association tests. In a later analysis, HLA-associated TCR beta chains were found to be more clonally expanded and to have lower generation probabilities than equally common non-associated chains.

In regard to this clone: Its antigen remains unidentified. Base qualities are not recorded, but no much larger clone differs from it by a single base.

In total, about 650 healthy bone marrow donors made up the cohort. All cohort members were sampled while nominally healthy, although unrecorded immune exposures were likely present. The donor was CMV seropositive and belonged to the group of around 300 seropositive cohort members. A peripheral blood sample was provided by each donor, and peripheral blood mononuclear cells were used for TCR beta sequencing. The Qiagen DNeasy Blood Extraction Kit was used to extract genomic DNA from the blood cell samples. The method behind the library was the immunoSEQ multiplex PCR assay. For the multiplex PCR, a mixture combining 60 forward primers for TCR Vbeta segments and 13 reverse primers for TCR Jbeta segments was used. The CDR3 region of rearranged TCR beta genes was amplified from genomic DNA with a multiplex PCR assay. The Illumina HiSeq System was used to sequence the amplified TCR beta libraries as 87-base-pair reads. From the authors' description of their analysis: A later analysis counted approximately 74 million unique TCR beta chains across the 700 or so repertoires, and around 9.9 million of these chains were shared by at least two donors. Raw reads were error-corrected and collapsed into unique sequences with a nearest-neighbor algorithm that merged closely related sequences to remove PCR and sequencing errors. V, D and J gene segments were assigned by aligning CDR3 sequences to IMGT reference sequences. For a sequence to be retained, a match of at least six nucleotides to both a V gene segment and a J gene segment was required. A rearrangement counted as productive if the CDR3 had no stop codons and remained in frame with V and J, and every other rearrangement counted as non-productive. CDR3 was defined according to IMGT convention as the region running from the second conserved V-encoded cysteine to the conserved J-encoded phenylalanine. The earlier analysis of a few hundred of the donors excluded sequences that lacked an unambiguous match to a single V gene segment. An earlier analysis of 587 of the donors called V segments functional above 56.7% productive rearrangements and segregating when the between-donor standard deviation exceeded 5%. To diagnose cytomegalovirus status from the catalog of TCR beta chain sequences, a statistical classification framework was built. A later analysis assigned V and J genes by comparing TCR nucleotide sequences with IMGT/GENE-DB human TR gene sequences. The TCRdist pipeline was used in a later analysis to assign CDR3 sequences and most-parsimonious VDJ recombination scenarios. In a later analysis, each TCR beta chain was defined by its CDR3 amino acid sequence together with its V-gene family, and reads lacking a unique V-gene family were excluded. In a later analysis, approximately 590 highly shared, low-generation-probability nucleotide sequences were removed to address suspected cross-contamination and a sequencing artifact. In a later analysis, a clonal expansion index for each public chain was calculated from normalized within-repertoire ranks of inferred template counts. Generation probabilities in a later analysis came from a VDJ recombination model fitted to out-of-frame rearrangements, and those results were checked against IGoR. In a later analysis, TCR-TCR, TCR-HLA and TCR-CMV co-occurrence was scored with hypergeometric tests, and a repertoire-size bias correction was applied to TCR pairs. In a later analysis, false discovery rates were estimated by permuting HLA or CMV assignments 20 times. A later analysis grouped co-occurring TCRs with DBSCAN, adding TCRdist sequence similarity when clustering within HLA-allele-positive subsets. For co-occurrence clustering, repertoires with fewer than 30,000 or more than 120,000 public chains were excluded, along with roughly 5 repertoires with anomalous nucleotide sharing. The table comes from immuneACCESS by way of TCRdb, which keeps in-frame sequences with V and J called. Part of the clones is missing from these tables; in studies checked, under half for an unresolved V gene and the rest for unknown reasons. The V and J calls and clone size are taken from that table; D and trimming were inferred from the DNA. The sample table shows 150,000 to 200,000 clones, and 9.5% to 15% are seen once. The ten biggest clones cover under 10% of the sample.

The germline V gene provides CDR1 SGHTA and CDR2 FQGNSA. Trimming accounts for 5 bases at V and 9 bases at J, while the number of junction bases matched to no gene is 8. The CDR3, from cysteine to phenylalanine, totals 14 residues. The CDR3 DNA has 42 bases and is translated from base 1. This chain joins TRBV7-2 to TRBJ2-7; TRBD2 fits 12 bases in the junction. Sequenced material: PBMCs. The TCR originated in a middle-aged man in good health and CMV-seropositive. The DNA sequence is given as TGTGCCAGCAGCACGACTAGCGGGGGCTCTTCGCAGTACTTC. It specifies CASSTTSGGSSQYF.